This TCR beta chain was sequenced for a study of blood T cell repertoires in COVID-19. Original analysis: Amplification of reference gene primers provided the estimated nucleated cell counts. Using immunoSEQ multiplex PCR, the repertoire was profiled, and TCRdb retains in-frame clones only, with some absent. That table gives V, J and clone size, and the DNA gave D and trimming. The sample has roughly 310,000 clones; 85% to 90% are singletons. CDR3 size: 15 residues. Germline-derived CDR1 and CDR2 are LGHNA and YSLEER. The J segment lost 0 bases and the V segment lost 5 bases, leaving 4 bases of the junction unmatched.

The rearrangement joins TRBV4-3 to TRBJ1-5; TRBD1 aligns across 7 bases. Sequencing used peripheral blood. The source of this sequence is a woman aged 50 to 60 with active or convalescent COVID-19. CDR3 sequence: CASSEDRYSNQPQHF. The CDR3 bases are TGCGCCAGCAGCGAGGACAGGTATAGCAATCAGCCCCAGCATTTT.